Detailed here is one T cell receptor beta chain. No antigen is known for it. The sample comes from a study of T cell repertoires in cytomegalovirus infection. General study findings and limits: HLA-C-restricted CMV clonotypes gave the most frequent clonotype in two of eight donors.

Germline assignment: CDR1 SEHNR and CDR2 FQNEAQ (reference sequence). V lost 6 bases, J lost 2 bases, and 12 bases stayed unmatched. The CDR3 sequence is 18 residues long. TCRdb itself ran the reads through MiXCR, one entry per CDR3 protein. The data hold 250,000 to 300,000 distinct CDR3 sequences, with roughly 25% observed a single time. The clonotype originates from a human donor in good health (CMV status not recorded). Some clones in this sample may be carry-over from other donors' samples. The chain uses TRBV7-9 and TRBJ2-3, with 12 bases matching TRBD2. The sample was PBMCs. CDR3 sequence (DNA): TGTGCCAGCAGACCCTTTCCAAGACTAGCGGGGGACACAGATACGCAGTATTTT. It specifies CASRPFPRLAGDTDTQYF.